The present TCR beta chain was sequenced within a study of monozygotic twins with inflammatory bowel disease. Broader study findings: The study found lower TCRbeta diversity (inverse Simpson) in IBD patients than in healthy co-twins.

With the 5' RACE reads reprocessed, TCRdb shows one record per CDR3 protein and no DNA. The sample has 150,000 to 200,000 distinct CDR3 sequences. Phlebotomy per donor yielded a single 2.5 ml blood sample. As concerns this clonotype: What it binds is unknown.

CDR3 length: 13 residues. Germline V gives CDR1 MNHEY, CDR2 SVGAGI. Sequenced material: blood. The gene calls are TRBV6-5 and TRBJ2-5; TCRdb designates TRBD2, a call that cannot be tested without DNA. The TCR originated in a human donor with ulcerative colitis or Crohn's disease, or a healthy co-twin of an affected twin (not recorded which). This CDR3 reads CASSSSGLGTQYF.